What follows are 29 T cell receptor beta chains derived from one specimen sequenced in a study of T-cell memory formation after mild COVID-19. Each CDR3 protein gets one entry after TCRdb re-called the 5' RACE reads with MiXCR. The table lists approximately 490,000 distinct CDR3 sequences, roughly 22% of them singletons. Sequences were obtained from PBMCs or a T cell subset sorted from them (not recorded which). Receptors were obtained from an adult woman who had mild COVID-19 (a few samples of this study predate the infection). Cell type and time point are not known.

The sample holds a few counts of this clonotype. The V and J genes are TRBV5-1 and TRBJ2-5; 9 bases fit TRBD2. The CDR3 runs 15 residues. CDR1 and CDR2 from the germline V gene are SGHRS and YFSETQ. Trimming removed 6 bases from V and 0 bases from J; junction bases left unmatched: 6. In DNA, the CDR3 is TGCGCCAGCAATGACGGCGGGGGGGACCAAGAGACCCAGTACTTC. Translated: CASNDGGGDQETQYF.

This clonotype was counted a few times. This rearrangement joins TRBV7-2 to TRBJ2-1, with TRBD2 matching over 11 bases. With V trimmed by 2 bases and J by 6 bases, 6 bases remained unmatched. The CDR3 is 16 amino acids. Germline loops: CDR1 SGHTA, CDR2 FQGNSA. This CDR3 is CASSLSSGRIPNEQFF. In DNA, the CDR3 is TGTGCCAGCAGCTTATCTAGCGGGAGGATCCCCAATGAGCAGTTCTTC.

The chain links TRBV6-2 or TRBV6-3 to TRBJ1-2; D unresolved. The germline V gene encodes CDR1 MNHEY and CDR2 SVGEGT. This CDR3 comprises 13 residues. Trimming shortened V by 0 bases and J by 9 bases, and 11 bases separated the two germline ends. The CDR3 DNA sequence: TGTGCCAGCAGTTACTCGAGGCCTTCGAGCTACACCTTC. Translating it yields CASSYSRPSSYTF.

The chain couples TRBV9 to TRBJ1-2; D perhaps matches TRBD1 (5 bases). Germline CDR1 reads SGDLS; CDR2 reads YYNGEE. This CDR3 region has 12 residues. V lost 0 bases and J lost 10, with 10 bases in between. DNA of the CDR3: TGTGCCAGCAGCGTAGGGTCAGGGTCCTACACCTTC. Translation gives CASSVGSGSYTF.

This clonotype was picked up many times. The V call is TRBV27, the J call TRBJ2-7; tentative D call: TRBD2 (6 bases). CDR1 and CDR2 from the germline V gene are MNHEY and SMNVEV (reference sequence). The CDR3 has 15 residues. V lost 1 base and J 3 bases, leaving 13 bases between the germline ends. CDR3 DNA sequence: TGTGCCAGCAGTTTATATGGAGGGTCGATCTACGAGCAGTACTTC. It codes for CASSLYGGSIYEQYF.

This rearrangement joins TRBV29-1 to TRBJ1-5; no reliable D call. This CDR3 has 13 amino acids. Germline V gene sequence: CDR1 SQVTM, CDR2 ANQGSEA. Trimming pared 4 bases from V and 0 bases from J, leaving 7 bases between. The CDR3 loop is CSVGGYSNQPQHF. CDR3 coding DNA: TGCAGCGTTGGGGGATATAGCAATCAGCCCCAGCATTTT.

This sequence joins TRBV5-4 and TRBJ2-2, with D uncertain. This CDR3 region has 16 residues. Germline-derived CDR1 and CDR2 are SGHNT and YYREEE (reference sequence). V was trimmed by 2 bases and J by 1 base, leaving 12 bases between them. Here the CDR3 reads CASSFSRILNTGELFF. CDR3 nucleotides: TGTGCCAGCAGCTTTAGCAGGATCTTGAACACCGGGGAGCTGTTTTTT.

The V gene is TRBV9, the J gene TRBJ1-1; maybe TRBD1 (6 bases). Per germline, CDR1 SGDLS and CDR2 YYNGEE. The V end lost 4 bases, the J end lost 2 bases, and 15 bases lay between the germline ends. This CDR3 region has 15 residues. CDR3 nucleotides: TGTGCCAGCAGCAGAGAGGACAGTCTTAACACTGAAGCTTTCTTT. Translation gives CASSREDSLNTEAFF.

This clonotype showed up many times. The chain joins TRBV20-1 to TRBJ2-7, with 7 bases identical to TRBD1. The V segment lost 1 base and the J segment 3 bases; nucleotides outside the gene matches: 6. CDR1 and CDR2 (germline): DFQATT, SNEGSKA (reference sequence). The length of the CDR3 is 14 residues. CDR3 loop: CSARGQGNFYEQYF. In DNA, the CDR3 is TGCAGTGCTAGAGGACAGGGTAATTTCTACGAGCAGTACTTC.

There are a few counts of this clonotype. This sequence joins TRBV6-6 and TRBJ1-1; 10 nucleotides agree with TRBD1. This CDR3 is built from 14 residues. Germline values: CDR1 MNHNY, CDR2 SVGAGI (reference sequence). V was pared by 6 bases and J by 1 base, with 2 bases of the junction left unmatched. In DNA form, the CDR3 reads TGTGCCAGCAGGAGACAGGGGGCGAACACTGAAGCTTTCTTT. Its translation: CASRRQGANTEAFF.

This clonotype was observed a few times. The J gene is TRBJ1-3, the V gene TRBV20-1; D is unresolved. This CDR3 comprises 13 residues. Germline-derived CDR1 and CDR2 are DFQATT and SNEGSKA (reference sequence). Trimming left V 3 bases short and J 7 bases short, with 13 bases between. The CDR3 region has the DNA TGCAGTGCTAGGGGCCCCCCAGTTAACACCATATATTTT. Protein product: CSARGPPVNTIYF.

This clonotype was recorded a few times. This sequence joins TRBV2 and TRBJ2-3, with D possibly matching TRBD2 (6 bases). V lost 6 bases and J 0 bases, leaving 13 bases between the germline ends. Germline-derived CDR1 and CDR2 are SNHLY and FYNNEI. CDR3 size: 15 residues. CDR3 DNA: TGTGCCAGCAGCGCGGGACTGTCTAGCACAGATACGCAGTATTTT. This encodes CASSAGLSSTDTQYF.

The rearrangement uses TRBV4-1 and TRBJ1-1; D remains unclear. The germline gives CDR1 MGHRA, CDR2 YSYEKL. V was cut by 1 base and J by 4 bases, with 10 bases left in between. The CDR3 has 14 residues. Here the CDR3 reads CASSQARAGTEAFF. CDR3 nucleotides: TGCGCCAGCAGCCAAGCAAGGGCAGGCACTGAAGCTTTCTTT.

This clonotype has only a few counts. This chain joins TRBV12-3 or TRBV12-4 and TRBJ2-2; possibly TRBD2 for D (6 bases). The CDR3 loop spans 15 amino acids. Between the trimmed V and J ends, which lost 1 base and 5 bases, there was a span of 11 bases. The CDR3 region is CASSLGAEGTGELFF. The DNA for the CDR3 is TGTGCCAGCAGTTTAGGGGCGGAGGGGACCGGGGAGCTGTTTTTT.

This chain connects TRBV29-1 to TRBJ1-1; a weak D match, TRBD1 (6 bases). V was shortened by 6 bases and J by 3 bases, with 17 bases between the two germline ends. This CDR3 contains 14 residues. Germline values: CDR1 SQVTM, CDR2 ANQGSEA. The CDR3 reads CSVRRRAGDTEAFF. The DNA for the CDR3 is TGCAGCGTCCGCCGGAGGGCAGGGGACACTGAAGCTTTCTTT.

The gene calls are TRBV6-2 or TRBV6-3 and TRBJ1-5; D uncertain. The CDR3 length is 14 residues. Germline V gene data show CDR1 as MNHEY and CDR2 as SVGEGT. V shed 4 bases and J shed 0 bases, with 7 bases lying between them. CDR3 protein: CASSWASSNQPQHF. In DNA, the CDR3 is TGTGCCAGCAGTTGGGCCAGTAGCAATCAGCCCCAGCATTTT.

This clonotype has a count of ten or more. The chain is built from TRBV19 and TRBJ1-2; tentative D call: TRBD1 (5 bases). The CDR3 consists of 13 residues. Between the trimmed V and J ends, which lost 8 bases and 2 bases, there was a span of 12 bases. CDR1 is LNHDA, CDR2 SQIVND, per germline (reference sequence). Written as DNA, the CDR3 is TGTGCCAGTTCCCGGGACGGCAACTATGGCTACACCTTC. As protein: CASSRDGNYGYTF. The full variable domain, completed using reference TRBV19 and TRBJ1-2, is DGGITQSPKYLFRKEGQNVTLSCEQNLNHDAMYWYRQDPGQGLRLIYYSQIVNDFQKGDIAEGYSVSREKKESFPLTVTSAQKNPTAFYLCASSRDGNYGYTFGSGTRLTVV.

In this sample, this clonotype turned up many times. CDR3 sequence reads: CASSPPGEDYEQYF. The CDR3 coding sequence is TGTGCCAGCAGTCCGCCCGGGGAGGACTACGAGCAGTACTTC. The chain uses TRBV12-3 or TRBV12-4 and TRBJ2-7; possibly TRBD2 for D (6 bases). V lost 5 bases and J 3 bases, leaving 14 bases between the germline ends. The CDR3 is 14 amino acids.

This clonotype has just one count. This sequence joins TRBV19 and TRBJ2-7; possibly TRBD1 for D (6 bases). The CDR3 spans 13 residues. Germline V gene sequence: CDR1 LNHDA, CDR2 SQIVND (reference sequence). V was clipped by 5 bases and J by 7 bases, with 15 bases between them. The CDR3 is CASSLTGFREQYF. The CDR3 coding sequence is TGTGCCAGTAGTCTAACAGGGTTTCGGGAGCAGTACTTC.

The chain has TRBV5-5 and TRBJ1-1; D gene ambiguous. The V gene lost 2 bases and the J gene lost 4 bases, with 9 bases spanning the gap. Germline CDR1 is SGHKS and CDR2 is YYEKEE (reference sequence). The CDR3 contains 13 residues. The CDR3 reads CASSLGVSTEAFF. In DNA form, the CDR3 reads TGTGCCAGCAGCTTAGGAGTAAGCACTGAAGCTTTCTTT.

The V gene is TRBV20-1, the J gene TRBJ1-2; D is perhaps TRBD1 (6 bases). The CDR3 is made up of 15 amino acids. Germline-derived CDR1 and CDR2 are DFQATT and SNEGSKA (reference sequence). Trimming stripped 3 bases from V and 4 bases from J, with 18 bases between. CDR3 sequence: CSASNLQGLIYGYTF. The CDR3 DNA reads TGCAGTGCTAGTAATCTTCAGGGGCTGATCTATGGCTACACCTTC.

This chain uses TRBV3-1 with TRBJ2-2, with a weak D call TRBD1 (6 bases). Deletions cut 3 bases from V and 5 bases from J, with 10 bases between. CDR3 length equals 14 residues. Germline CDR1 is LGHDT and CDR2 is YNNKEL (reference sequence). The CDR3 protein is CASSQAGVTGELFF. CDR3 DNA sequence: TGTGCCAGCAGCCAGGCAGGGGTGACCGGGGAGCTGTTTTTT.

This clonotype was recorded a few times. A much bigger clone sits one base away, suggesting this may be a read error. J is TRBJ1-2 and V is TRBV5-5; maybe TRBD1 (5 bases). The CDR3 length is 14 residues. The V gene's germline CDR1 is SGHKS and CDR2 YYEKEE (reference sequence). Trimming left V 1 base short and J 10 bases short, with 17 bases between. Here the CDR3 DNA reads TGTGCCAGCAGCTTGTTCGACGGCGGGGGGGTCTACACCTTC. Its translation: CASSLFDGGGVYTF.

A few counts support this clonotype. The CDR3 is CASSVRHGNSPLHF. The CDR3 bases are TGTGCCAGCAGCGTAAGACACGGAAATTCACCCCTCCACTTT. The V call is TRBV9, the J call TRBJ1-6; D not resolved. CDR1 and CDR2 from the germline V gene are SGDLS and YYNGEE. Trimming left V 1 base short and J 7 bases short, with 9 bases between. CDR3 length: 14 residues.

This CDR3 reads CASSYSLAGDREQYF. The CDR3 DNA follows: TGTGCCAGCAGTTACAGCCTAGCGGGAGATCGGGAGCAGTACTTC. J is TRBJ2-7 and V is TRBV6-5; 10 bases fit TRBD2. The junction had 8 bases not matched to a gene; V was cut back by 2 bases and J by 7 bases. The germline gives CDR1 MNHEY, CDR2 SVGAGI. CDR3 length: 15 residues.

The chain joins TRBV12-3 or TRBV12-4 to TRBJ2-5; D may correspond to TRBD1 or TRBD2 (6 bases each). The length of the CDR3 is 15 residues. Trimming took off 4 bases at V and 5 bases at J, with 17 bases between the two ends. CDR3 bases: TGTGCCAGCAGTTCCGGGGACACCCGGGGGGAGACCCAGTACTTC. This gives the protein CASSSGDTRGETQYF.

This rearrangement joins TRBV12-3 or TRBV12-4 to TRBJ2-4, with a weak D call TRBD1 (5 bases). V lost 5 bases to trimming and J lost 1 base, with 15 bases between them. CDR3 length: 16 residues. CDR3 protein: CASSTAGLGAKNIQYF. CDR3 nucleotides: TGTGCCAGCAGTACTGCAGGGCTGGGGGCCAAAAACATTCAGTACTTC.

In this sample, this clonotype turned up many times. V gene TRBV5-1 combines with J gene TRBJ2-1; TRBD2 matches 11 bases. The CDR3 sequence is 16 residues long. Germline V lookup: CDR1 SGHRS, CDR2 YFSETQ. Trimming took 0 bases from V and 7 from J; bases not matched to a gene: 6. This chain's CDR3 is CASSLEPSGRLNEQFF. CDR3 sequence (DNA): TGCGCCAGCAGCTTGGAGCCTAGCGGGAGGCTGAATGAGCAGTTCTTC.

CDR3 in amino acids: CASSPQKPPNEQFF. The CDR3 DNA sequence: TGTGCCAGCTCACCACAAAAGCCCCCCAATGAGCAGTTCTTC. The chain carries TRBV18 and TRBJ2-1; D gene ambiguous. CDR1 KGHSH and CDR2 LQKENI come from the germline V gene. V lost 1 base, J lost 6 bases, and 10 bases lay in between. The CDR3 runs to 14 residues.